The source of this TCR beta chain is a study of Graves' ophthalmopathy and Graves' hyperthyroidism. Study findings and constraints: Using 13 signatures, a model distinguished ophthalmopathy from stable hyperthyroidism, reaching around 86% sensitivity and approximately 84% specificity.

In this sample, this clonotype turned up many times. Its antigen is unknown. RNA served as the template for amplifying TCR beta CDR3 regions. First-round RT-PCR used HTBI primers; second-round multiplex PCR followed. Each CDR3 protein is one row after TCRdb ran MiXCR on the multiplex PCR reads. Among about 410,000 distinct CDR3 sequences listed, approximately 20% were seen once. Trimming took 1 base from V and 4 from J, leaving 14 bases between them. Germline lookup yields CDR1 DFQATT and CDR2 SNEGSKA (reference sequence). The CDR3 runs 15 residues. The diagnosis was founded upon clinical symptoms, serum thyroxine, TRAb, thyroid ultrasound and orbital computed tomography.

The TCR was taken from a young woman with Graves' ophthalmopathy. V and J are TRBV20-1 and TRBJ1-3, with a weak D call TRBD1 (5 bases). Source material: peripheral blood. CDR3 coding DNA: TGCAGTGCTAGAGTAGTAGGGGAGGACGGAAACACCATATATTTT. It encodes CSARVVGEDGNTIYF.